A selection of T cell receptor beta chains follows, all from one sample in a study of T cells in Graves' hyperthyroidism and ophthalmopathy. MiXCR, run by TCRdb on the multiplex PCR reads, gives a single entry per CDR3 protein. The sample holds approximately 400,000 distinct CDR3 sequences; 20% to 30% are singletons and the top ten take 70% to 75%. Sequenced input: blood. These receptor sequences come from a man aged 45-65 years with Graves' hyperthyroidism. CDR3s include the opening cysteine and the closing phenylalanine or tryptophan. A D gene is named only where the DNA matches it firmly. The size field is filled for only some rows; it gives once, few, many or a size class.

cdr3_length	clone_size	v_call	d_call	j_call	cdr3_nt	cdr3_aa
19	NA	TRBV5-4	TRBD2	TRBJ2-3	TGTGCCAGCAGCTTGAGGCGACTAGCGGGAGGATTTAGCACAGATACGCAGTATTTT	CASSLRRLAGGFSTDTQYF
15	NA	TRBV12-3/TRBV12-4	NA	TRBJ2-7	TGTGCCAGCAGCTCAGGGACACTGAAAGCCTACGAGCAGTACTTC	CASSSGTLKAYEQYF
14	many	TRBV28	NA	TRBJ1-1	TGTGCCAGCAGTTTATTTGGACCGAACACTGAAGCTTTCTTT	CASSLFGPNTEAFF
16	many	TRBV28	NA	TRBJ2-7	TGTGCCAGCAGTTTAGGCTTGACTGACCCTATTGTCGAGCAGTACTTC	CASSLGLTDPIVEQYF
11	NA	TRBV29-1	TRBD2	TRBJ2-4	TGCAGCGCGACTAGCATGGACATTCAGTACTTC	CSATSMDIQYF
14	many	TRBV29-1	NA	TRBJ1-5	TGCAGCGTTGGTCCAGCTGGAGTCAATCAGCCCCAGCATTTT	CSVGPAGVNQPQHF
14	NA	TRBV5-6	NA	TRBJ1-2	TGTGCCAGCAGCTCAGGGGAATGGAGCTATGGCTACACCTTC	CASSSGEWSYGYTF
12	many	TRBV12-3/TRBV12-4	NA	TRBJ2-5	TGTGCCAGCAGAGACAGCCGGGAGACCCAGTACTTC	CASRDSRETQYF
13	many	TRBV5-1	NA	TRBJ2-3	TGCGCCAGCAGCTTGGAAAGACGGGATACGCAGTATTTT	CASSLERRDTQYF
13	NA	TRBV5-1	NA	TRBJ1-1	TGCGCCAGCAGCTCAATATCCCGGGCTGAAGCTTTCTTT	CASSSISRAEAFF
16	few	TRBV10-2	NA	TRBJ2-2	TGCGCCAGTCGCCAACCCCGACTAGATAACACCGGGGAGCTGTTTTTT	CASRQPRLDNTGELFF